One sample yielded the 17 T cell receptor beta chains listed below, sequenced in a study of CD8 T cells in Susac syndrome. Reverse transcription of about 0.5 to 1 ug RNA used random hexamers. In TCRdb, the immunoSEQ multiplex PCR reads were re-called with MiXCR into one record per CDR3 protein. The sample contains about 180,000 distinct CDR3 sequences, approximately 95% of which appear only once. Sequencing was done on a sample of CD8+ T cells from PBMCs. The receptors come from a human donor with multiple sclerosis.

The J gene is TRBJ2-1, the V gene TRBV9; 8 bases fit TRBD2. The ends lost 0 bases at V and 6 bases at J; junction bases unmatched: 5. Looked up from germline, CDR1 is SGDLS and CDR2 is YYNGEE. The CDR3 contains 15 residues. CDR3 coding DNA: TGTGCCAGCAGCGTAGTCGGGAGGGCCCTCAATGAGCAGTTCTTC. It is translated as CASSVVGRALNEQFF.

The genes are TRBV12-5 and TRBJ2-7, with D possibly being TRBD1 (6 bases). This CDR3 has 15 residues. Trimming took 6 bases from V and 3 from J, leaving 18 bases between them. The V gene's germline CDR1 is LGHNT and CDR2 FRNRAP. Here the CDR3 reads CASGPTGTGFYEQYF. The CDR3 DNA reads as TGTGCTAGTGGCCCCACAGGGACCGGATTCTACGAGCAGTACTTC.

This clonotype was seen once. This chain uses TRBV29-1 with TRBJ1-2; 7 bases are a match to TRBD1. CDR1 and CDR2 (germline): SQVTM, ANQGSEA. The ends lost 2 bases at V and 2 bases at J; junction bases unmatched: 8. The length of the CDR3 is 15 residues. The CDR3 nucleotides read TGCAGCGTTGAATCGGGGACAGATGGGAACTATGGCTACACCTTC. It specifies CSVESGTDGNYGYTF. The entire variable domain, with the rest obtained from reference TRBV29-1 and TRBJ1-2, is as follows: SAVISQKPSRDICQRGTSLTIQCQVDSQVTMMFWYRQQPGQSLTLIATANQGSEATYESGFVIDKFPISRPNLTFSTLTVSNMSPEDSSIYLCSVESGTDGNYGYTFGSGTRLTVV.

This sequence joins TRBV2 and TRBJ1-2; a weak D match, TRBD1 (5 bases). Trimming removed 10 bases from V and 2 bases from J, with 14 bases in between. The germline V gene encodes CDR1 SNHLY and CDR2 FYNNEI. This CDR3 spans 13 amino acids. The CDR3 DNA sequence: TGTGCCACTCCCGCGGGACGAAACTATGGCTACACCTTC. Residues: CATPAGRNYGYTF.

This chain links TRBV2 with TRBJ2-1; TRBD2 aligns across 10 bases. Germline CDR1 reads SNHLY; CDR2 reads FYNNEI. The CDR3 totals 15 residues. Trimming cost V 7 bases and J 6 bases; bases outside gene matches: 9. The CDR3 loop is CASKGRSGRANEQFF. The CDR3 bases are TGTGCCAGCAAGGGGAGAAGCGGGAGGGCCAATGAGCAGTTCTTC.

This clonotype has a single count. This rearrangement joins TRBV29-1 to TRBJ2-3, with D hard to call. The CDR3 consists of 11 residues. Germline loops: CDR1 SQVTM, CDR2 ANQGSEA. V dropped 3 bases and J dropped 8 bases, with 9 bases sitting between them. CDR3: CSVEPGGTQYF. CDR3 DNA sequence: TGCAGCGTTGAGCCGGGCGGTACGCAGTATTTT.

The chain carries TRBV4-1 and TRBJ2-7; D ambiguous. CDR3 size: 14 residues. V was clipped by 3 bases and J by 4 bases, with 13 bases between them. The germline CDR1 and CDR2 sequences are MGHRA and YSYEKL. CDR3 protein: CASSHPDGSYEQYF. The DNA of the CDR3 is TGCGCCAGCAGCCACCCCGATGGGTCTTACGAGCAGTACTTC.

The chain couples TRBV28 to TRBJ2-7, with a tentative D call TRBD1 (5 bases). CDR1 and CDR2 from the germline V gene are MDHEN and SYDVKM. The CDR3 contains 14 residues. V gave up 5 bases and J gave up 5 bases, with 16 bases separating them. CDR3 loop: CASSLTAGFNEQYF. CDR3 DNA sequence: TGTGCCAGCAGTCTGACAGCTGGCTTCAACGAGCAGTACTTC.

The rearrangement joins TRBV7-9 to TRBJ2-5, with 8 bases matching TRBD2. The V gene end was trimmed by 4 bases and the J gene end by 4 bases; junction bases not matched to a gene: 11. CDR3 length: 16 residues. Germline V gives CDR1 SEHNR, CDR2 FQNEAQ (reference sequence). CDR3 nucleotides: TGTGCCAGCAGCTGGACCGGGACTAGGGTCGCAGAGACCCAGTACTTC. Its protein product is CASSWTGTRVAETQYF.

The chain has TRBV9 and TRBJ2-6, with D perhaps matching TRBD1 (5 bases). Germline V lookup: CDR1 SGDLS, CDR2 YYNGEE. The ends were cut back, 2 bases at V and 0 bases at J, with 6 bases in the middle. The CDR3 totals 15 residues. This CDR3 is CASSVGLSGANVLTF. The CDR3 DNA reads TGTGCCAGCAGCGTGGGGCTCTCTGGGGCCAACGTCCTGACTTTC.

The chain combines TRBV4-2 with TRBJ2-5; D remains ambiguous. The germline CDR1 and CDR2 sequences are LGHNA and YNFKEQ. CDR3 size: 16 residues. Trimming stripped 0 bases from V and 1 base from J, with 12 bases between. The CDR3 DNA is TGTGCCAGCAGCCAAGATGAGTGGCAGACCCAAGAGACCCAGTACTTC. This gives the protein CASSQDEWQTQETQYF.

V usage is TRBV7-9 and J usage is TRBJ2-1, with 7 bases that match TRBD2. After removal of 5 bases from V and 10 bases from J, the junction contained 2 bases not matched to a gene. CDR1 and CDR2 (germline): SEHNR, FQNEAQ (reference sequence). The CDR3 covers 11 residues. The CDR3 loop reads CASSRGEEQFF. CDR3 sequence (DNA): TGTGCCAGCAGCCGGGGGGAAGAGCAGTTCTTC.

The CDR3 sequence is CASIADLSTDTQYF. In nucleotides, the CDR3 is TGTGCCAGCATAGCGGACCTAAGCACAGATACGCAGTATTTT. The genes are TRBV27 and TRBJ2-3, with TRBD2 as a possible D gene (6 bases). The CDR3 consists of 14 residues. Trimming cost V 7 bases and J 0 bases, with 11 bases left between them. The germline V gene has CDR1 MNHEY and CDR2 SMNVEV (reference sequence).

This clonotype was seen only once. V usage is TRBV3-1 and J usage is TRBJ2-1; D is unclear. The CDR3 sequence is 16 residues long. The V gene lost 1 base and the J gene lost 8 bases, with 18 bases spanning the gap. From germline, CDR1 is LGHDT and CDR2 YNNKEL (reference sequence). The CDR3 loop reads CASSQAVRFVEDEQFF. The CDR3 DNA sequence: TGTGCCAGCAGCCAAGCCGTCCGGTTTGTCGAGGATGAGCAGTTCTTC.

The chain joins TRBV27 to TRBJ2-7, with D perhaps TRBD1 or TRBD2 (5 bases each). In germline, CDR1 is MNHEY, CDR2 SMNVEV (reference sequence). The V and J ends lost 3 bases and 2 bases respectively, with 11 bases between them. The CDR3 is 14 amino acids. The CDR3 sequence: CASSLSGGPYEQYF. CDR3 nucleotides: TGTGCCAGCAGTTTGTCTGGGGGACCCTACGAGCAGTACTTC.

This rearrangement joins TRBV6-1 to TRBJ2-7; 7 bases line up with TRBD2. From germline, CDR1 is MNHNS and CDR2 SASEGT. Unmatched junction bases numbered 15, after V lost 5 bases and J lost 2 bases. This CDR3 is built from 17 residues. CDR3 nucleotides: TGTGCCAGCAGTCCACGGTCGCTTGGGGGGGACCCCTACGAGCAGTACTTC. Its protein product is CASSPRSLGGDPYEQYF.

J is TRBJ2-2 and V is TRBV27, with D possibly TRBD2 on 6 matching bases. The CDR3 loop spans 15 amino acids. CDR1 is MNHEY and CDR2 is SMNVEV in the germline V gene (reference sequence). Trimming took 2 bases from V and 5 from J, leaving 12 bases between them. CDR3 residues: CASSLGGRGTGELFF. DNA of the CDR3: TGTGCCAGCAGTTTAGGAGGGAGAGGAACCGGGGAGCTGTTTTTT.